Listed below are T cell receptor beta chains from one sample, sequenced in a study of identical twins. TCRdb passed the 5' RACE reads through MiXCR, listing each CDR3 protein once. Here the sample spans around 680,000 distinct CDR3 sequences, under 9% being singletons. These sequences were also reported in another study, on yellow fever vaccine responses in identical twins.

The material sequenced was PBMCs. Receptors were obtained from a woman aged 18 to 35 in good health. CDR3s leave out the opening cysteine and the closing phenylalanine or tryptophan.

TRBJ2-4 | TRBV3-1 | ASSQAGVRAKNIQY
TRBJ2-5 | TRBV20-1 | SARVGETQY
TRBJ2-5 | TRBV7-2 | ATTSGGMQTQY
TRBJ2-3 | TRBV10-3 | AISERGGTDTQY
TRBJ2-3 | TRBV9 | ASSVTLDGAGGPADTQY
TRBJ2-2 | TRBV29-1 | SAEDGNTGELF
TRBJ2-1 | TRBV28 | ASIPGPSYNEQF
TRBJ2-1 | TRBV20-1 | SAKSARSRSYNEQF
TRBJ2-1 | TRBV28 | ASMAGEALGNEQF
TRBJ2-5 | TRBV7-7 | ASSRDVGETQY
TRBJ2-7 | TRBV10-3 | ATGPGTFTYEQY
TRBJ2-3 | TRBV15 | ATSRYGTDTQY
TRBJ1-6 | TRBV6-1 | ASSEHSYNSPLH
TRBJ2-1 | TRBV7-2 | ASSRGGGGHNEQF
TRBJ2-1 | TRBV7-2 | ASSWVPYNEQF
TRBJ1-6 | TRBV20-1 | SARDDSSYNSPLH
TRBJ2-1 | TRBV29-1 | SVENRDRGHNEQF
TRBJ2-5 | TRBV12-3/TRBV12-4 | ASSRTGRVETQY
TRBJ1-4 | TRBV15 | ATSRQGFEKLF
TRBJ1-2 | TRBV18 | ASSPLRTPRGYT
TRBJ2-5 | TRBV29-1 | SANPSETQY
TRBJ2-7 | TRBV4-2 | ASSQDSGTSGRGGHEQY
TRBJ1-5 | TRBV20-1 | SARGSPPGQGSNQPQH
TRBJ2-5 | TRBV11-2 | ASSYSGGGLAPGGTQY
TRBJ2-7 | TRBV28 | ASIRLQGIDEQY